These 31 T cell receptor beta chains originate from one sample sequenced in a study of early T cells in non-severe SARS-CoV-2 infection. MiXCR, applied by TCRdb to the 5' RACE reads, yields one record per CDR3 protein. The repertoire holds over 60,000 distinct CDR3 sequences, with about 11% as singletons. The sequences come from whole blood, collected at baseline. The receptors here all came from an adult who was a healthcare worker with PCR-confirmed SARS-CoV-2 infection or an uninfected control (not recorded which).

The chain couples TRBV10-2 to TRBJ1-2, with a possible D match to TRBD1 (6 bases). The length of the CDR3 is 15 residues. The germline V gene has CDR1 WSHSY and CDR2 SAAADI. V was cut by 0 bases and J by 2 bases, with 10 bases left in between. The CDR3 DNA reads TGCGCCAGCAGTGAGTCACCGGGGGCCAACTATGGCTACACCTTC. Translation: CASSESPGANYGYTF.

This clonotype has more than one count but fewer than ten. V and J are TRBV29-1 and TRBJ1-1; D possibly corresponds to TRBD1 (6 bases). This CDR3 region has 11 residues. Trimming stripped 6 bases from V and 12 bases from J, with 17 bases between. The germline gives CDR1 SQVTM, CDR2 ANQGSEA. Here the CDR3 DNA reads TGCAGCGTCGCCAGACAGGACGGGACTTTCTTT. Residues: CSVARQDGTFF. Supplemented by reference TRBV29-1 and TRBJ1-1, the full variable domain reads SAVISQKPSRDICQRGTSLTIQCQVDSQVTMMFWYRQQPGQSLTLIATANQGSEATYESGFVIDKFPISRPNLTFSTLTVSNMSPEDSSIYLCSVARQDGTFFGQGTRLTVV.

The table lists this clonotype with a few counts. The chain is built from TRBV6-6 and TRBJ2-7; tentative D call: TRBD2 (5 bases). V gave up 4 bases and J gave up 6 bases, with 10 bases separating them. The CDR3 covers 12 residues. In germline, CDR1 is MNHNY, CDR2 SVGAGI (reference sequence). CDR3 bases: TGTGCCAGCAGTTTCCGGGAAATCGAGCAGTACTTC. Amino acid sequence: CASSFREIEQYF.

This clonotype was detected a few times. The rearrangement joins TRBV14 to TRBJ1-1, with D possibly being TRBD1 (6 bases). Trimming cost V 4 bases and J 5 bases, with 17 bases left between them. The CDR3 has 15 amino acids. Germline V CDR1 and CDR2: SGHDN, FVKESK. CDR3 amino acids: CASSLQPVQGTEAFF. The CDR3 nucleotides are TGTGCCAGCAGCCTCCAGCCCGTACAGGGAACTGAAGCTTTCTTT.

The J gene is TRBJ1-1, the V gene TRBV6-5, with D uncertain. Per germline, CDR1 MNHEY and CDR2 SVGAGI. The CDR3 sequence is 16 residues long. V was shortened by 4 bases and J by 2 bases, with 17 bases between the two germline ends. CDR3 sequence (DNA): TGTGCCAGCAGTTCCGCGCCAGGCGGAGCTAACACTGAAGCTTTCTTT. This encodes CASSSAPGGANTEAFF.

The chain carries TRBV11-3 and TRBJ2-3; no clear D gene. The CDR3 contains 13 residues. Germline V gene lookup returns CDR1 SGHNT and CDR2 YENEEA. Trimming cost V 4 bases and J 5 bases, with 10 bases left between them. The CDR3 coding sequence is TGTGCCAGCAGCTCCGCCCACGAAGATACGCAGTATTTT. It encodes CASSSAHEDTQYF. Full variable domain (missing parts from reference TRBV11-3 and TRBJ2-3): EAGVVQSPRYKIIEKKQPVAFWCNPISGHNTLYWYLQNLGQGPELLIRYENEEAVDDSQLPKDRFSAERLKGVDSTLKIQPAELGDSAVYLCASSSAHEDTQYFGPGTRLTVL.

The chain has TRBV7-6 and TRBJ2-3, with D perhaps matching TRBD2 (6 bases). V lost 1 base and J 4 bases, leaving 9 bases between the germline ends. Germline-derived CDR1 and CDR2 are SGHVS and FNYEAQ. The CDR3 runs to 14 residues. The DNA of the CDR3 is TGTGCCAGCAGCTTAGGACTAGTGGCAGATACGCAGTATTTT. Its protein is CASSLGLVADTQYF.

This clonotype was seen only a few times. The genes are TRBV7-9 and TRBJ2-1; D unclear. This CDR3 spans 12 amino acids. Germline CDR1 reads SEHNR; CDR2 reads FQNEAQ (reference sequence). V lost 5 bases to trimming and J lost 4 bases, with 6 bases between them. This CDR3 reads CASSRRYNEQFF. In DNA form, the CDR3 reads TGTGCCAGCAGCCGTCGGTACAATGAGCAGTTCTTC.

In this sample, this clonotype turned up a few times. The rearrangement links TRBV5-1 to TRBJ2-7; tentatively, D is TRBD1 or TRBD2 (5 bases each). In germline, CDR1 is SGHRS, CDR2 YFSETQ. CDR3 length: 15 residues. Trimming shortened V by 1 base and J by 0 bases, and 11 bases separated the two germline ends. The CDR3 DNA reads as TGCGCCAGCAGCTTGTCCGGGACCCCCTCCTACGAGCAGTACTTC. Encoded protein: CASSLSGTPSYEQYF.

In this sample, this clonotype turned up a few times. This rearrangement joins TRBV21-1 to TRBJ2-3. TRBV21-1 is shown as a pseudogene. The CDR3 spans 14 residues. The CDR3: CASSKMGASDTQYF. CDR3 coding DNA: TGTGCCAGCAGCAAAATGGGTGCCTCAGATACGCAGTATTTT.

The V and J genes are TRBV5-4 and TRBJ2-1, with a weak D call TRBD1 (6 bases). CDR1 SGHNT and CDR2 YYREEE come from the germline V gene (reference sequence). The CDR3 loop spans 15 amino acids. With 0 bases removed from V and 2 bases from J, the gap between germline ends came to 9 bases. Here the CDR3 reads CASSLDTGTYNEQFF. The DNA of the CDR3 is TGTGCCAGCAGCTTGGATACAGGGACCTACAATGAGCAGTTCTTC.

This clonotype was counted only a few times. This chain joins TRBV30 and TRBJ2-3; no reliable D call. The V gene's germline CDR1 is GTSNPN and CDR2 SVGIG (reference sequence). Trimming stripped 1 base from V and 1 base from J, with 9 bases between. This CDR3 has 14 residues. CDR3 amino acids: CAWSERAGTDTQYF. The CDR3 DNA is TGTGCCTGGAGTGAAAGGGCCGGCACAGATACGCAGTATTTT.

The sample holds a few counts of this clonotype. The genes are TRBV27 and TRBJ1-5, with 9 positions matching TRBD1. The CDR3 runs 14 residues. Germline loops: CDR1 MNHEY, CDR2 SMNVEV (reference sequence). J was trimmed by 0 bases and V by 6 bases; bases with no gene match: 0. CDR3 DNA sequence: TGTGCCAGCAGGACAGGGGGTAGCAATCAGCCCCAGCATTTT. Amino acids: CASRTGGSNQPQHF.

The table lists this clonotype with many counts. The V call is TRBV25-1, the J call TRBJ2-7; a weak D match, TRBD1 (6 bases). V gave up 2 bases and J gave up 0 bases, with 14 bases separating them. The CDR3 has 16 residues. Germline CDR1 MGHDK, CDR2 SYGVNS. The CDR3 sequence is CASSEQPGHSSYEQYF. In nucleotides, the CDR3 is TGTGCCAGCAGTGAACAACCGGGACACAGCTCCTACGAGCAGTACTTC.

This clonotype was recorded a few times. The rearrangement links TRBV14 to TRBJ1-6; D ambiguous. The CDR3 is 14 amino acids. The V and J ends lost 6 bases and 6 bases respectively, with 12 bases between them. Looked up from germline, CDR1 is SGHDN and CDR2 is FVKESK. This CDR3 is CASRPYEVNSPLHF. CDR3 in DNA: TGTGCCAGCAGGCCATACGAAGTTAATTCACCCCTCCACTTT.

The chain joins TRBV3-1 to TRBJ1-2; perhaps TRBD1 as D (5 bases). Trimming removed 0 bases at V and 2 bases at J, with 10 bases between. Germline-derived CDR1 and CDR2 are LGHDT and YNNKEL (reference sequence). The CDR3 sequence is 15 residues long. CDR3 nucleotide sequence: TGTGCCAGCAGCCAAGAGATAACAGGCAACTATGGCTACACCTTC. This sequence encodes CASSQEITGNYGYTF.

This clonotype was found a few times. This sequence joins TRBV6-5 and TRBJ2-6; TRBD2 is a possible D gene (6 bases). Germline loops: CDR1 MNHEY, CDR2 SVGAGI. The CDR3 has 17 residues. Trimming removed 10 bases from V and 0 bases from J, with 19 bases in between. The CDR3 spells CATTGVGDFSGANVLTF. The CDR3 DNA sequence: TGTGCCACCACGGGGGTAGGGGATTTCTCTGGGGCCAACGTCCTGACTTTC.

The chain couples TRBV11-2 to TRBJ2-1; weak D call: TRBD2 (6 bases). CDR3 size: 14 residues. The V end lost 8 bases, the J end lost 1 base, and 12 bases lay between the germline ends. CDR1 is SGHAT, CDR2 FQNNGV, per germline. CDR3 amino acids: CASGSSASYNEQFF. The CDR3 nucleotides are TGTGCCAGCGGATCTAGCGCGTCCTACAATGAGCAGTTCTTC.

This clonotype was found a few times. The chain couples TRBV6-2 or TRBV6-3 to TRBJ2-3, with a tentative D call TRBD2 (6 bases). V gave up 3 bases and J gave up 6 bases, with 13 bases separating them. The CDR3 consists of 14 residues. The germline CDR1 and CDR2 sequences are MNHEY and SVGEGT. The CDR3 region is CASSYPRLEDTQYF. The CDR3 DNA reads TGTGCCAGCAGTTATCCTCGACTAGAGGATACGCAGTATTTT.

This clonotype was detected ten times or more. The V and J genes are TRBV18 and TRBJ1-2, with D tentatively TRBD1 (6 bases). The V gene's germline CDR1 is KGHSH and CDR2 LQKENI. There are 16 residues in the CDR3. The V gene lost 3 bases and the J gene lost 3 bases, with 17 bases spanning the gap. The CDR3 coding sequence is TGTGCCAGCTCACCCCTTAAGAGGCAGGGGTACTATGGCTACACCTTC. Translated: CASSPLKRQGYYGYTF.

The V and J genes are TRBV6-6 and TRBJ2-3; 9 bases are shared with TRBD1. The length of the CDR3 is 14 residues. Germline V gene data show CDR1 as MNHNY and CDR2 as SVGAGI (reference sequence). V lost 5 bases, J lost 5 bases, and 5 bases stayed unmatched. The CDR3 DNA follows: TGTGCCAGCAGTCCGGGACAGGGCCTAGATACGCAGTATTTT. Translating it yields CASSPGQGLDTQYF.

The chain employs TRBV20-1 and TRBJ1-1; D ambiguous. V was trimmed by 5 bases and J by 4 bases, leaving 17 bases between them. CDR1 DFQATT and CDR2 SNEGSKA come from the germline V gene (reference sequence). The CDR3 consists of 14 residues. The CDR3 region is CSALVSLTATEAFF. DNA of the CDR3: TGCAGTGCTCTCGTCTCGTTGACGGCCACTGAAGCTTTCTTT.

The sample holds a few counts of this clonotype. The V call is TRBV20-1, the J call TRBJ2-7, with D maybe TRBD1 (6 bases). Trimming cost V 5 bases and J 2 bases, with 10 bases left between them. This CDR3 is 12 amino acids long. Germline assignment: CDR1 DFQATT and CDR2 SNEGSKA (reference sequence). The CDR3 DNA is TGCAGTGCTGCTGGACAGACCTACGAGCAGTACTTC. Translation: CSAAGQTYEQYF.

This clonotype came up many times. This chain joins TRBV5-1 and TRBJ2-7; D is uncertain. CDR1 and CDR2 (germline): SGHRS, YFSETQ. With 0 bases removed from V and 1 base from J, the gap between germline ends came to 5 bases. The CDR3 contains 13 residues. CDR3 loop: CASSLAPSYEQYF. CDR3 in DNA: TGCGCCAGCAGCTTGGCCCCGTCCTACGAGCAGTACTTC.

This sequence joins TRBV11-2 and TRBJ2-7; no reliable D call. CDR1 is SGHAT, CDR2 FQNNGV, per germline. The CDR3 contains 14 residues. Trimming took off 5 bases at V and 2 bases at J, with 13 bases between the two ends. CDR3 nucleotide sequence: TGTGCCAGCAGCATTCGACGGCGAGCCTACGAGCAGTACTTC. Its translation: CASSIRRRAYEQYF. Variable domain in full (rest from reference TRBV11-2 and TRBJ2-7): EAGVAQSPRYKIIEKRQSVAFWCNPISGHATLYWYQQILGQGPKLLIQFQNNGVVDDSQLPKDRFSAERLKGVDSTLKIQPAKLEDSAVYLCASSIRRRAYEQYFGPGTRLTVT.

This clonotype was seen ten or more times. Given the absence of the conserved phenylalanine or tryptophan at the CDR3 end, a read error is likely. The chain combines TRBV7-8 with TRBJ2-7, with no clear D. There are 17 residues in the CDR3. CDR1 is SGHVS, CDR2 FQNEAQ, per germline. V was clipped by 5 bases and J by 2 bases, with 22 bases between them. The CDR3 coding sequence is TGTGCCAGCAGCGGTTCCTCCCGGGCCGTCCCGCCCTACGAGCAGTACTCC. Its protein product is CASSGSSRAVPPYEQYS.

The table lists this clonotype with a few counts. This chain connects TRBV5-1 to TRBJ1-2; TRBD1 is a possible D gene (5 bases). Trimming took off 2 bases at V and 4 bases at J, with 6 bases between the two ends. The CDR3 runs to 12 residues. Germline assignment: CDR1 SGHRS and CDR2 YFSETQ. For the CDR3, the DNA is TGCGCCAGCAGCTTAGACAGCTATGGCTACACCTTC. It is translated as CASSLDSYGYTF.

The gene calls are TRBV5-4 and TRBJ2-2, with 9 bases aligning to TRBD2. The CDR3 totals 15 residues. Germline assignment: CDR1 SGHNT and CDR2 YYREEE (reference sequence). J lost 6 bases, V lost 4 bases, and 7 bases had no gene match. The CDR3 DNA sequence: TGTGCCAGCAGCCACGGGACTAGCTCCCCCGGGGAGCTGTTTTTT. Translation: CASSHGTSSPGELFF.

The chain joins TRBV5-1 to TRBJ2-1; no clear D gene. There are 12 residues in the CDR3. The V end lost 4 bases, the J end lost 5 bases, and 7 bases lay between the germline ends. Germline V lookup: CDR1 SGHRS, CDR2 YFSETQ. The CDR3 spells CASSRPHNEQFF. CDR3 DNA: TGCGCCAGCAGCCGCCCCCACAATGAGCAGTTCTTC.

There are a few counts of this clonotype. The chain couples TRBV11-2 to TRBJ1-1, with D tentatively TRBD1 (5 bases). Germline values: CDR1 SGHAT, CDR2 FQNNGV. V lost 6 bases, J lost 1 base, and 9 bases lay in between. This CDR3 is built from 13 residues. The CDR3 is CASRKQANTEAFF. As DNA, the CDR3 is TGTGCCAGCAGAAAACAGGCGAACACTGAAGCTTTCTTT. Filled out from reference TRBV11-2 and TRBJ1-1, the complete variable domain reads EAGVAQSPRYKIIEKRQSVAFWCNPISGHATLYWYQQILGQGPKLLIQFQNNGVVDDSQLPKDRFSAERLKGVDSTLKIQPAKLEDSAVYLCASRKQANTEAFFGQGTRLTVV.

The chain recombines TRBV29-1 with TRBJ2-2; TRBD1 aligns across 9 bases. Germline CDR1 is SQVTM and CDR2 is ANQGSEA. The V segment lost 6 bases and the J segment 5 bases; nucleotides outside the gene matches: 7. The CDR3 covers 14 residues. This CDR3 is CSVRDRGVTGELFF. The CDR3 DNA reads TGCAGCGTCCGTGACAGGGGGGTGACCGGGGAGCTGTTTTTT.